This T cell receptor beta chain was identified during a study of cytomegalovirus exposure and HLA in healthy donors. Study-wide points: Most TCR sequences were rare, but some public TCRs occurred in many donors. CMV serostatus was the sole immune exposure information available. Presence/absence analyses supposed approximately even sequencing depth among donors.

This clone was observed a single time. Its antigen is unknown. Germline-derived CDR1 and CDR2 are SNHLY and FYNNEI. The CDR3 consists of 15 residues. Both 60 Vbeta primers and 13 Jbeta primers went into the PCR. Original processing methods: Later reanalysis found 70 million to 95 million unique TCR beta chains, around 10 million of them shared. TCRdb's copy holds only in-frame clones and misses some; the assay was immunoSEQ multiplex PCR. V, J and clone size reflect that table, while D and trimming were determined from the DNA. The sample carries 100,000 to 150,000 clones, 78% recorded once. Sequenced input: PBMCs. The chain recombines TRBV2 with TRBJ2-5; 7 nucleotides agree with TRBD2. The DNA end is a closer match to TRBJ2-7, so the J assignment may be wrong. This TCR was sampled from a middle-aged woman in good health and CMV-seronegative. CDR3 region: CASSRGRLVRYEQYF. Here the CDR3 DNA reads TGTGCCAGCAGTCGCGGGAGACTGGTCAGGTACGAGCAGTACTTC.